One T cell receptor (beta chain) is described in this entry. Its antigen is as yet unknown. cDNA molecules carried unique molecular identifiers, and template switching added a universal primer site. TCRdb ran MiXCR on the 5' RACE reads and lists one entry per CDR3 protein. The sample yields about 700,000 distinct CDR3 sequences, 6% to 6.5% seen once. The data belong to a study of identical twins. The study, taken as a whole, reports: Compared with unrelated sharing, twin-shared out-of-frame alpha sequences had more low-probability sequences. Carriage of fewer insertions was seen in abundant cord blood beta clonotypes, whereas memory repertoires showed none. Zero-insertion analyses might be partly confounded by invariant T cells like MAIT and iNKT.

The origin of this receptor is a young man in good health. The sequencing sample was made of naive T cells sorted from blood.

CDR3 sequence (DNA): TGCAGCGTTGTGAGCGGGAGCATCTCCTACAATGAGCAGTTCTTC. Translating it yields CSVVSGSISYNEQFF. The chain employs TRBV29-1 and TRBJ2-1; 8 nucleotides agree with TRBD2. The germline CDR1 and CDR2 sequences are SQVTM and ANQGSEA. Trimming cost V 4 bases and J 0 bases; bases outside gene matches: 5. The CDR3 consists of 15 residues.